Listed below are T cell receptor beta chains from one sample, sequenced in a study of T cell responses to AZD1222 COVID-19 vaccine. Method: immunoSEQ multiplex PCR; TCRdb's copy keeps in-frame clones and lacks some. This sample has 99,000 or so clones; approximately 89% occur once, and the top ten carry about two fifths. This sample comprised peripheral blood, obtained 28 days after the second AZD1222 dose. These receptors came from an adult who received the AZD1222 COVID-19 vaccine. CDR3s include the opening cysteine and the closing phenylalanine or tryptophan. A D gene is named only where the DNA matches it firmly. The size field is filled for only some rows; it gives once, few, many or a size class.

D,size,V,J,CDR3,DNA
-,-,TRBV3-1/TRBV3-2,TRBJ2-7,CASSQGSYEQYF,TGTGCCAGCAGCCAAGGTTCCTACGAGCAGTACTTC
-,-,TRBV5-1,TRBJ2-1,CASSQGGINEQFF,TGCGCCAGCAGCCAAGGGGGGATCAATGAGCAGTTCTTC
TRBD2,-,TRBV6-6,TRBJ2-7,CASSYPTSGKAYEQYF,TGTGCCAGCAGTTACCCGACTAGCGGCAAAGCCTACGAGCAGTACTTC
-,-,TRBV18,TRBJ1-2,CASSQGTNGYTF,TGTGCCAGCTCACAGGGGACTAATGGCTACACCTTC
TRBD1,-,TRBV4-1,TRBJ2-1,CASSPSGQYNEQFF,TGCGCCAGCAGCCCCTCGGGACAGTACAATGAGCAGTTCTTC
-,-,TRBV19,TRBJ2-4,CASSPLWDPRIQYF,TGTGCCAGTAGCCCACTATGGGACCCACGCATTCAGTACTTC
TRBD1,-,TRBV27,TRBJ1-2,CASSRRTGGLYGYTF,TGTGCCAGCAGTAGAAGGACAGGGGGATTATATGGCTACACCTTC
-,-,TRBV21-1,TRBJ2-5,CASSKEWWSHSRYNQETQYF,TGTGCCAGCAGCAAAGAATGGTGGAGCCATTCACGATATAACCAAGAGACCCAGTACTTC
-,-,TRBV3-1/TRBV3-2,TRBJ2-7,CASSRSDLNSYEQYF,TGTGCCAGCAGTAGGAGCGACCTAAACTCCTACGAGCAGTACTTC
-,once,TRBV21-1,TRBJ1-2,CASSKGSARSHNYGYTF,TGTGCCAGCAGCAAAGGTTCGGCGAGATCTCATAACTATGGCTACACCTTC
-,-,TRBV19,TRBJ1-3,CASSPTVEGNTIYF,TGTGCCAGTAGCCCGACGGTGGAAGGAAACACCATATATTTT
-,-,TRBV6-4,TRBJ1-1,CASSVSGGGLNTEAFF,TGTGCCAGCAGTGTCTCGGGGGGGGGACTGAACACTGAAGCTTTCTTT
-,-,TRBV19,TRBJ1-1,CATRVLAENTEAFF,TGTGCCACCAGAGTACTAGCAGAGAACACTGAAGCTTTCTTT
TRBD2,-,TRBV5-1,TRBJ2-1,CASSSLAGGPNEQFF,TGCGCCAGCAGCTCCTTAGCGGGCGGCCCCAATGAGCAGTTCTTC
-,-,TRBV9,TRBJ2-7,CASSLSGDYEQYF,TGTGCCAGCAGCCTGAGCGGAGACTACGAGCAGTACTTC
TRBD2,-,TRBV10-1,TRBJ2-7,CASSASGRTYEQYF,TGCGCCAGCAGCGCTAGCGGGAGGACCTACGAGCAGTACTTC
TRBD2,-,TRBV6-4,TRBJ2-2,CASSDAGGTGELFF,TGTGCCAGCAGTGATGCGGGAGGAACCGGGGAGCTGTTTTTT
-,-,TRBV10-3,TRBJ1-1,CAISVGENTEAFF,TGTGCCATCAGTGTCGGGGAGAACACTGAAGCTTTCTTT
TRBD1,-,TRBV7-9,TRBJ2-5,CASQEGQGAGETQYF,TGTGCCAGCCAGGAGGGACAGGGGGCCGGTGAGACCCAGTACTTC
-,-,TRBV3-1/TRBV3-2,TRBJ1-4,CASKEGVSEKLFF,TGTGCCAGCAAAGAGGGGGTGTCTGAAAAACTGTTTTTT
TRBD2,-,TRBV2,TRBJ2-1,CASSVSGIYYNEQFF,TGTGCCAGCAGTGTTAGCGGGATTTACTACAATGAGCAGTTCTTC
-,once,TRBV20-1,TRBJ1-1,CSASPALPYTEAFF,TGCAGTGCTAGTCCAGCCCTGCCCTACACTGAAGCTTTCTTT
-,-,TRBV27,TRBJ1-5,CASSYGLGAGVHQPQHF,TGTGCCAGCAGTTACGGCCTCGGGGCAGGGGTCCATCAGCCCCAGCATTTT
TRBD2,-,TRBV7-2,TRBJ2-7,CASRGLAGLEQYF,TGTGCCAGCAGGGGACTAGCGGGACTAGAGCAGTACTTC